The 27 T cell receptor beta chains given below trace back to one sample, sequenced in a study of T-cell memory formation after mild COVID-19. TCRdb reprocessed the 5' RACE reads via MiXCR and lists one record per CDR3 protein. The table has over 400,000 distinct CDR3 sequences, around 22% seen once. The material sequenced was PBMCs or a T cell subset sorted from them (not recorded which). The receptors here all came from an adult woman who had mild COVID-19 (a few samples of this study predate the infection). Cell type and time point are not known.

This chain links TRBV24-1 with TRBJ2-3, with TRBD2 matching 7 bases. The CDR3 length is 15 residues. Per germline, CDR1 KGHDR and CDR2 SFDVKD. The V segment lost 9 bases and the J segment 2 bases; nucleotides outside the gene matches: 10. This chain's CDR3 is CATRQGAGTTDTQYF. CDR3 sequence (DNA): TGTGCCACCCGTCAGGGAGCGGGAACCACAGATACGCAGTATTTT.

The J gene is TRBJ2-7, the V gene TRBV5-1; no clear D gene. Trimming took 3 bases from V and 3 from J, leaving 13 bases between them. The V gene's germline CDR1 is SGHRS and CDR2 YFSETQ. The CDR3 runs to 14 residues. This chain's CDR3 is CASSSEFTNYEQYF. CDR3 sequence (DNA): TGCGCCAGCAGCTCGGAGTTTACTAACTACGAGCAGTACTTC.

This clonotype was observed a few times. The chain uses TRBV21-1 and TRBJ2-1. TRBV21-1 is assigned pseudogene status. The CDR3 loop spans 12 amino acids. The chain's CDR3 is CASSKALGEQFF. Here the CDR3 DNA reads TGTGCCAGCAGCAAAGCCCTGGGGGAGCAGTTCTTC.

This clonotype was detected a few times. The V call is TRBV5-1, the J call TRBJ2-1, with D tentatively TRBD1 or TRBD2 (5 bases each). The CDR3 contains 15 residues. V lost 4 bases to trimming and J lost 10 bases, with 21 bases between them. Germline V gene lookup returns CDR1 SGHRS and CDR2 YFSETQ. The CDR3 protein is CASSRLPGPMTEQFF. CDR3 coding DNA: TGCGCCAGCAGCAGACTACCGGGACCTATGACCGAGCAGTTCTTC.

This clonotype was seen only a few times. The gene calls are TRBV7-9 and TRBJ2-1; 7 positions match TRBD1. V lost 2 bases to trimming and J lost 0 bases; unmatched junction nucleotides: 7. This CDR3 contains 17 residues. CDR1 and CDR2 (germline): SEHNR, FQNEAQ (reference sequence). CDR3 DNA sequence: TGTGCCAGCAGCTTATCCAGGACAGGTAGCTCCTACAATGAGCAGTTCTTC. Amino acid sequence: CASSLSRTGSSYNEQFF.

This clonotype has ten or more counts. The CDR3 is CASSLGLDTYEQYF. The CDR3 DNA reads as TGTGCCAGCAGCTTAGGGCTAGATACCTACGAGCAGTACTTC. V is TRBV7-2 and J is TRBJ2-7; D gene unclear. In germline, CDR1 is SGHTA, CDR2 FQGNSA. V was clipped by 1 base and J by 2 bases, with 9 bases between them. The CDR3 runs 14 residues.

This clonotype occurred a few times. This chain links TRBV10-3 with TRBJ1-1; 7 bases fit TRBD1. The CDR3 consists of 15 residues. V lost 7 bases, J lost 1 base, and 9 bases stayed unmatched. Looked up from germline, CDR1 is ENHRY and CDR2 is SYGVKD. The CDR3 here is CAINSGTVANTEAFF. The DNA for the CDR3 is TGTGCCATCAATAGCGGGACAGTCGCGAACACTGAAGCTTTCTTT.

A few counts support this clonotype. The rearrangement uses TRBV24-1 and TRBJ2-2; D not resolved. Trimming pared 5 bases from V and 5 bases from J, leaving 14 bases between. CDR1 is KGHDR, CDR2 SFDVKD, per germline. The length of the CDR3 is 15 residues. The CDR3 bases are TGTGCCACCAGTGGATCAGGTCCGATAACCGGGGAGCTGTTTTTT. As protein: CATSGSGPITGELFF.

The rearrangement links TRBV30 to TRBJ2-7; D gene ambiguous. Trimming removed 1 base at V and 6 bases at J, with 7 bases between. This CDR3 region has 11 residues. Looked up from germline, CDR1 is GTSNPN and CDR2 is SVGIG (reference sequence). The DNA for the CDR3 is TGTGCCTGGAGTGAAGGGTTCGAGCAGTACTTC. It translates to CAWSEGFEQYF.

This clonotype was counted only a few times. The rearrangement uses TRBV24-1 and TRBJ1-1, with D perhaps TRBD1 (5 bases). CDR3 length: 14 residues. Trimming left V 3 bases short and J 1 base short, with 8 bases between. Germline V gene data show CDR1 as KGHDR and CDR2 as SFDVKD. This chain's CDR3 is CATSDGGGNTEAFF. CDR3 coding DNA: TGTGCCACCAGTGATGGGGGAGGGAACACTGAAGCTTTCTTT.

The J gene is TRBJ2-5, the V gene TRBV7-9; D may be TRBD2 (6 bases). V shed 5 bases and J shed 5 bases, with 21 bases lying between them. The CDR3 runs to 16 residues. Germline assignment: CDR1 SEHNR and CDR2 FQNEAQ (reference sequence). In DNA, the CDR3 is TGTGCCAGCAGCCCGGGACTGTTCGAGGGTGAGGAGACCCAGTACTTC. Amino acids: CASSPGLFEGEETQYF.

There are a few counts of this clonotype. The rearrangement joins TRBV7-9 to TRBJ2-1, with 7 nucleotides matching TRBD2. The V gene's germline CDR1 is SEHNR and CDR2 FQNEAQ (reference sequence). CDR3 length: 16 amino acids. V trimming: 5 bases; J trimming: 0 bases; junction bases outside the gene matches: 7. The CDR3 nucleotides read TGTGCCAGCAGCCCTCTTGGGGGGGGCTCCTACAATGAGCAGTTCTTC. Encoded protein: CASSPLGGGSYNEQFF.

CDR3 in DNA: TGCGCCAGCAGCTTGGAAAGGGGGTCTAGGTTCACAGATACGCAGTATTTT. This translates into CASSLERGSRFTDTQYF. The chain has TRBV5-1 and TRBJ2-3, with D possibly matching TRBD1 (6 bases). The CDR3 length is 17 residues. V shed 0 bases and J shed 2 bases, with 16 bases lying between them. Germline V gene lookup returns CDR1 SGHRS and CDR2 YFSETQ.

This clonotype was observed a few times. The chain couples TRBV5-6 to TRBJ1-4; 9 bases align to TRBD1. The CDR3 is 15 amino acids. Germline V gene sequence: CDR1 SGHDT, CDR2 YYEEEE. V lost 3 bases to trimming and J lost 6 bases; unmatched junction nucleotides: 6. The CDR3 sequence is CASSSNRGRDEKLFF. CDR3 bases: TGTGCCAGCAGCTCCAACAGGGGGCGAGATGAAAAACTGTTTTTT. Full variable domain (rest looked up from reference TRBV5-6 and TRBJ1-4): DAGVTQSPTHLIKTRGQQVTLRCSPKSGHDTVSWYQQALGQGPQFIFQYYEEEERQRGNFPDRFSGHQFPNYSSELNVNALLLGDSALYLCASSSNRGRDEKLFFGSGTQLSVL.

This clonotype was detected a few times. The V gene is TRBV2, the J gene TRBJ2-2; D is uncertain. There are 18 residues in the CDR3. Trimming left V 5 bases short and J 1 base short, with 20 bases between. Germline V gives CDR1 SNHLY, CDR2 FYNNEI. The CDR3, as DNA: TGTGCCAGCAGTCCAAGCTCCGGACGTGGTAGGAACACCGGGGAGCTGTTTTTT. Translation gives CASSPSSGRGRNTGELFF.

This chain links TRBV29-1 with TRBJ2-7, with 7 bases identical to TRBD1. CDR1 SQVTM and CDR2 ANQGSEA come from the germline V gene. Unmatched junction bases numbered 4, after V lost 8 bases and J lost 0 bases. This CDR3 has 12 residues. The CDR3 nucleotides are TGCAGCTTTCGACAGGGCTCCTACGAGCAGTACTTC. It translates to CSFRQGSYEQYF.

This clonotype came up many times. One end of the junction fails to match germline, which may point to a read error. The chain has TRBV7-9 and TRBJ1-1; D uncertain. Germline assignment: CDR1 SEHNR and CDR2 FQNEAQ (reference sequence). The CDR3 consists of 13 residues. CDR3 nucleotides: TGCGCCAGCAGCTTAATGGGGAACACTGAAGCTTTCTTT. This gives the protein CASSLMGNTEAFF.

This clonotype was picked up a small number of times. The rearrangement links TRBV7-6 to TRBJ2-1; 8 bases match TRBD2. CDR3 length equals 15 residues. CDR1 SGHVS and CDR2 FNYEAQ come from the germline V gene. Germline trimming cut 5 bases from V and 2 bases from J; bases unmatched to any gene: 5. The CDR3 sequence is CASSPGAGAYNEQFF. In nucleotides, the CDR3 is TGTGCCAGCAGCCCCGGAGCGGGAGCCTACAATGAGCAGTTCTTC.

V and J are TRBV5-5 and TRBJ2-2; 9 nucleotides align to TRBD2. The V gene end was trimmed by 3 bases and the J gene end by 3 bases; junction bases not matched to a gene: 6. The CDR3 totals 16 residues. Germline V gene lookup returns CDR1 SGHKS and CDR2 YYEKEE (reference sequence). Written as DNA, the CDR3 is TGTGCCAGCAGCTCCTCGGGACTAGCCGACACCGGGGAGCTGTTTTTT. Translated: CASSSSGLADTGELFF.

This chain connects TRBV7-2 to TRBJ2-7, with D possibly matching TRBD2 (5 bases). CDR1 and CDR2 from the germline V gene are SGHTA and FQGNSA. CDR3 length: 13 residues. V shed 8 bases and J shed 2 bases, with 13 bases lying between them. The CDR3 reads CASGSAGPYEQYF. The CDR3 region has the DNA TGTGCCAGCGGTTCGGCGGGTCCCTACGAGCAGTACTTC.

The gene calls are TRBV7-2 and TRBJ2-5, with 15 bases matching TRBD2. CDR1 SGHTA and CDR2 FQGNSA come from the germline V gene. Trimming took 4 bases from V and 4 from J; bases not matched to a gene: 4. This CDR3 region has 16 residues. Here the CDR3 reads CASSSGLAGGGETQYF. CDR3 bases: TGTGCCAGCAGCTCGGGACTAGCGGGGGGCGGAGAGACCCAGTACTTC. Looking up the rest from reference TRBV7-2 and TRBJ2-5 gives the full variable domain: GAGVSQSPSNKVTEKGKDVELRCDPISGHTALYWYRQSLGQGLEFLIYFQGNSAPDKSGLPSDRFSAERTGGSVSTLTIQRTQQEDSAVYLCASSSGLAGGGETQYFGPGTRLLVL.

The sample holds one count of this clonotype. The rearrangement uses TRBV27 and TRBJ2-7, with TRBD2 as a possible D gene (5 bases). CDR3 length equals 11 residues. V was cut by 8 bases and J by 2 bases, with 7 bases left in between. CDR1 MNHEY and CDR2 SMNVEV come from the germline V gene (reference sequence). CDR3 sequence (DNA): TGTGCCAGCGTCGGGGCCTACGAGCAGTACTTC. It yields the protein CASVGAYEQYF.

This clonotype was counted between two and nine times. The J gene is TRBJ1-1, the V gene TRBV6-5; possible D gene TRBD1, 5 bases. The germline V gene has CDR1 MNHEY and CDR2 SVGAGI. The CDR3 totals 11 residues. The V gene lost 7 bases and the J gene lost 11 bases, with 14 bases spanning the gap. CDR3 bases: TGTGCCAGCACCGGGGGGACGGGGGCTTTCTTT. Translation gives CASTGGTGAFF.

V gene TRBV5-1 combines with J gene TRBJ2-1, with 7 bases aligning to TRBD2. Trimming took 4 bases from V and 8 from J; bases not matched to a gene: 3. From germline, CDR1 is SGHRS and CDR2 YFSETQ. This CDR3 region has 12 residues. The CDR3 reads CASSPTSDEQFF. Here the CDR3 DNA reads TGCGCCAGCAGCCCTACTAGCGATGAGCAGTTCTTC.

This clonotype was observed a few times. The rearrangement joins TRBV5-5 to TRBJ2-1; 11 bases fit TRBD2. CDR1 is SGHKS and CDR2 is YYEKEE in the germline V gene (reference sequence). V lost 2 bases to trimming and J lost 4 bases; unmatched junction nucleotides: 5. The CDR3 totals 16 residues. CDR3: CASSLPGLAEYNEQFF. Written as DNA, the CDR3 is TGTGCCAGCAGCTTACCGGGACTAGCGGAATACAATGAGCAGTTCTTC.

V usage is TRBV6-2 or TRBV6-3 and J usage is TRBJ1-4; D perhaps matches TRBD1 (5 bases). CDR1 is MNHEY, CDR2 SVGEGT, per germline. CDR3 size: 18 residues. The germline V and J ends were trimmed by 0 bases and 7 bases, with 21 bases remaining between them. The CDR3 DNA is TGTGCCAGCAGTTACTCGCTGGACGCCCCGAATGGGGGTGAAAAACTGTTTTTT. It specifies CASSYSLDAPNGGEKLFF.

The genes are TRBV12-3 or TRBV12-4 and TRBJ2-7; D perhaps matches TRBD1 (6 bases). The V and J ends lost 6 bases and 0 bases respectively, with 18 bases between them. The CDR3 runs to 16 residues. The CDR3 sequence: CASRQAGVARSYEQYF. For the CDR3, the DNA is TGTGCCAGCAGACAGGCAGGGGTTGCCCGCTCCTACGAGCAGTACTTC.